This TCR beta chain was captured by sequencing in a study of shared clonotypes between healthy human individuals. V shed 3 bases and J shed 4 bases, with 13 bases lying between them. CDR1 and CDR2 (germline): MDHEN, SYDVKM. This CDR3 comprises 15 residues. Assay: immunoSEQ multiplex PCR; the TCRdb copy retains only in-frame clones and omits some. Of around 1.5 million clones in the sample, approximately 98% were seen once. This clone was recorded only once. The V call is TRBV28, the J call TRBJ2-1; D possibly corresponds to TRBD1 (6 bases). This TCR was recovered from a man under 40 in good health. Sequences were obtained from naive CD4+ T cells sorted from blood. The subset denotes: CD45RA+ positively selected. The CDR3 nucleotides are TGTGCCAGCAGTTTTCATACAGGGTGGTACAATGAGCAGTTCTTC. As protein: CASSFHTGWYNEQFF. Supplemented by reference TRBV28 and TRBJ2-1, the full variable domain reads DVKVTQSSRYLVKRTGEKVFLECVQDMDHENMFWYRQDPGLGLRLIYFSYDVKMKEKGDIPEGYSVSREKKERFSLILESASTNQTSMYLCASSFHTGWYNEQFFGPGTRLTVL.